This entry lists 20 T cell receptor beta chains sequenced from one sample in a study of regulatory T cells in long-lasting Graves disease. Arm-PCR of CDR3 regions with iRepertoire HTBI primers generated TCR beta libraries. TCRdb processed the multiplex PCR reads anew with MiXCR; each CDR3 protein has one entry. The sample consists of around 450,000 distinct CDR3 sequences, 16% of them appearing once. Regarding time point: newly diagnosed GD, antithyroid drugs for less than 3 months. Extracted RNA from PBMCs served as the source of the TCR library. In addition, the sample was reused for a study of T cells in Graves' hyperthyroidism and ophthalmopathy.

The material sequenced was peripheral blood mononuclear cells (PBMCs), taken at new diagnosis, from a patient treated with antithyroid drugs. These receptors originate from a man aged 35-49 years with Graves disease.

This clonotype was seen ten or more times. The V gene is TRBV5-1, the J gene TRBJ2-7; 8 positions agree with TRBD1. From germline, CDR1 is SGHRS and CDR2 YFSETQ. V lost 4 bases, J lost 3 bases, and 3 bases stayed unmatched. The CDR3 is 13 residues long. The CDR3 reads CASSMGQVYEQYF. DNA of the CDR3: TGCGCCAGCAGCATGGGACAGGTCTACGAGCAGTACTTC.

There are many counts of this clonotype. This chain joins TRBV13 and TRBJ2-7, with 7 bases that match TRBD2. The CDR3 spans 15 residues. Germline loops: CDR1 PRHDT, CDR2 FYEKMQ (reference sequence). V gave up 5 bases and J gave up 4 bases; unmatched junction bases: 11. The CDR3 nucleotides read TGTGCCAGCAGCCTGGCAGGACGGGGGGAGTACGAGCAGTACTTC. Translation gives CASSLAGRGEYEQYF.

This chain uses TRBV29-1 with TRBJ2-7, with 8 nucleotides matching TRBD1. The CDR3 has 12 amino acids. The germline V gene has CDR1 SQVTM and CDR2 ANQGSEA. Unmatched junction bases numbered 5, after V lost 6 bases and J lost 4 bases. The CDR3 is CSVKQGVYEQYF. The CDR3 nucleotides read TGCAGCGTCAAACAGGGGGTTTACGAGCAGTACTTC.

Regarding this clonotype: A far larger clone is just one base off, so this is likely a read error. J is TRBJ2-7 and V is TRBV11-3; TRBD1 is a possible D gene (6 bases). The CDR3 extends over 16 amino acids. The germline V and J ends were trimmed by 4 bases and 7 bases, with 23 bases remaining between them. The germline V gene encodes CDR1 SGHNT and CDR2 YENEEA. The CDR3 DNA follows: TGTGCCAGCAGCTCCTCTACAGGGAGCTCCTACAATGAGCAGTACTTC. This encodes CASSSSTGSSYNEQYF.

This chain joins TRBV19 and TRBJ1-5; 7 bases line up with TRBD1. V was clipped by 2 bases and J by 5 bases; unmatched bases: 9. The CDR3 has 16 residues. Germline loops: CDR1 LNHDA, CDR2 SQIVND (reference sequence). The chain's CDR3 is CASSIRTGNRYQPQHF. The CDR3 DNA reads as TGTGCCAGTAGTATACGGACAGGAAATAGATATCAGCCCCAGCATTTT.

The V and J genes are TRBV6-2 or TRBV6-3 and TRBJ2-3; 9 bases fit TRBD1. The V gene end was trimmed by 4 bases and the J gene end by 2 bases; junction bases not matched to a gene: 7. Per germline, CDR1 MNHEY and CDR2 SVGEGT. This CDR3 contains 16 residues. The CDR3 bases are TGTGCCAGCAGTTCAAAGACAGGGGGACACACAGATACGCAGTATTTT. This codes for CASSSKTGGHTDTQYF.

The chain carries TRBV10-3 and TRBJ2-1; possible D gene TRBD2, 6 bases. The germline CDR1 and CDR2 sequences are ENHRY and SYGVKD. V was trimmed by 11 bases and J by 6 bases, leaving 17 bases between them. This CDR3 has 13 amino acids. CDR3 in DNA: TGTGCCGGTGGGGGACTTACCAGCAATGAGCAGTTCTTC. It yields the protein CAGGGLTSNEQFF.

The CDR3 reads CATSGNRDRDIQYF. CDR3 bases: TGTGCCACCAGTGGGAACCGGGACAGGGACATTCAGTACTTC. The chain recombines TRBV24-1 with TRBJ2-4, with 9 bases lining up with TRBD1. Germline assignment: CDR1 KGHDR and CDR2 SFDVKD. The CDR3 runs 14 residues. V dropped 5 bases and J dropped 8; count of bases not matched to a gene: 6.

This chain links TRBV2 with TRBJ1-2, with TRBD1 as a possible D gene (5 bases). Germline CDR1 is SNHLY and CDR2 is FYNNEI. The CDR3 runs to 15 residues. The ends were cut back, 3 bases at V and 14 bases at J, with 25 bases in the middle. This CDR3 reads CASSDEQGRAARYTF. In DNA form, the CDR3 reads TGTGCCAGCAGTGACGAGCAGGGCCGGGCCGCCAGGTATACCTTC.

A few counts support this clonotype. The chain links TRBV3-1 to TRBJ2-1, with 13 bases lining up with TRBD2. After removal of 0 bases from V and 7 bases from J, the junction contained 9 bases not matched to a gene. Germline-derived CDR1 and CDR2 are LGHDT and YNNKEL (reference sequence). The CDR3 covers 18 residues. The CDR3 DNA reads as TGTGCCAGCAGCCAAGAGGGGGGACTAGCGGGAAGGTTGAATGAGCAGTTCTTC. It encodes CASSQEGGLAGRLNEQFF.

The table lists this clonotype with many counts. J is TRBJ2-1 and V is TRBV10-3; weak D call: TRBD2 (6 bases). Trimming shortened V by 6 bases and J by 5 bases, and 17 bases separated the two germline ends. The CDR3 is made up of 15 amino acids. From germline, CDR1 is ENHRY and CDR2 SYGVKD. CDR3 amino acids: CAISPGTEVHNEQFF. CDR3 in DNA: TGTGCCATCAGCCCTGGGACTGAGGTCCACAATGAGCAGTTCTTC.

The CDR3 sequence is CASSLLTPFGAAGASLDEQFF. CDR3 nucleotide sequence: TGTGCCAGCAGCTTATTAACCCCTTTTGGGGCGGCAGGCGCCTCGCTTGATGAGCAGTTCTTC. J is TRBJ2-1 and V is TRBV13, with D tentatively TRBD1 (5 bases). Germline loops: CDR1 PRHDT, CDR2 FYEKMQ (reference sequence). The CDR3 has 21 amino acids. V lost 2 bases and J 8 bases, leaving 34 bases between the germline ends.

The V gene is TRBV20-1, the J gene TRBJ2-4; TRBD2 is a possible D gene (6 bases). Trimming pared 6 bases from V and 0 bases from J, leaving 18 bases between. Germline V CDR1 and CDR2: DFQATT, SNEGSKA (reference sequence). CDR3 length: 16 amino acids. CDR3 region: CSALGRTKLAKNIQYF. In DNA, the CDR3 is TGCAGTGCCCTCGGTCGGACTAAACTAGCCAAAAACATTCAGTACTTC.

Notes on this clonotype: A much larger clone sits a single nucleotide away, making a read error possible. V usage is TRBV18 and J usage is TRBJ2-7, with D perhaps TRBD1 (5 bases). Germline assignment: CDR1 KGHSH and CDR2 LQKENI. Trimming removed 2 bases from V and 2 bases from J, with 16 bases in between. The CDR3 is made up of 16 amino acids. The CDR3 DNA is TGTGCCAGCTCACCAGCCGTAGGGGTTCAGCCCTACGAGCAGTACTTC. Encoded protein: CASSPAVGVQPYEQYF. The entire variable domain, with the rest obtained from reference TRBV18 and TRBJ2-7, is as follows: NAGVMQNPRHLVRRRGQEARLRCSPMKGHSHVYWYRQLPEEGLKFMVYLQKENIIDESGMPKERFSAEFPKEGPSILRIQQVVRGDSAAYFCASSPAVGVQPYEQYFGPGTRLTVT.

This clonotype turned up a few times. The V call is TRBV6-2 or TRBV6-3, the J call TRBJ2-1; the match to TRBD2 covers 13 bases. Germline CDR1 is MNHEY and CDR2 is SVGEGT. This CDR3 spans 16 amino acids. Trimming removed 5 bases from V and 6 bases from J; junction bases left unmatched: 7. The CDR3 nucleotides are TGTGCCAGCAGTAGGGGACTAGCGGGATTTGTCAATGAGCAGTTCTTC. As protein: CASSRGLAGFVNEQFF.

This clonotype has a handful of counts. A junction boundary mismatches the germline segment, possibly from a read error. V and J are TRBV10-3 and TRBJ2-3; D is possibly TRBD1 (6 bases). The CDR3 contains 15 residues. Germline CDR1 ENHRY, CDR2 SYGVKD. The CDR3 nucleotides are TGTGCCGTCAGAAACAGGGACGGGGACACAGATACGCAGTATTTT. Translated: CAVRNRDGDTDTQYF.

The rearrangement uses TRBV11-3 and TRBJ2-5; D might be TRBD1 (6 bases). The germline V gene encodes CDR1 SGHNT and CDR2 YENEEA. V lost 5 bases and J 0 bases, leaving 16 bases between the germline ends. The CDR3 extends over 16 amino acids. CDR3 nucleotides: TGTGCCAGCAGCCCCTGGGACAAAACCAACCAAGAGACCCAGTACTTC. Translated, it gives CASSPWDKTNQETQYF.

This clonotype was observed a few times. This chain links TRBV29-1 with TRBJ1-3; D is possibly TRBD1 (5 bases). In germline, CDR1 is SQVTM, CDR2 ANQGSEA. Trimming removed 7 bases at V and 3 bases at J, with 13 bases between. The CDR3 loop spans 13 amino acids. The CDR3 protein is CSGGLSDGNTIYF. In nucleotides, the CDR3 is TGCAGCGGGGGCCTCTCGGATGGAAACACCATATATTTT.

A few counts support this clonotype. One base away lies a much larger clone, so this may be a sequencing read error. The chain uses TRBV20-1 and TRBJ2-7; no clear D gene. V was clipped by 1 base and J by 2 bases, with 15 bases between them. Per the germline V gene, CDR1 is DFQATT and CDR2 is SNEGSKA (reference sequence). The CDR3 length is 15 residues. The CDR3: CSARGGGQNPYEQYF. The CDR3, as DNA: TGCAGTGCTAGAGGGGGTGGGCAGAACCCCTACGAGCAGTACTTC.

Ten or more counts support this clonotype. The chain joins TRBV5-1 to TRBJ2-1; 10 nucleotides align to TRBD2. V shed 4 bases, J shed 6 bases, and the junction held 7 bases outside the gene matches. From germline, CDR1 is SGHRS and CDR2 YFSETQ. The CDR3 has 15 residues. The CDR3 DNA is TGCGCCAGCAGCCCTAGGGCTAGCGGGGGCAATGAGCAGTTCTTC. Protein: CASSPRASGGNEQFF.